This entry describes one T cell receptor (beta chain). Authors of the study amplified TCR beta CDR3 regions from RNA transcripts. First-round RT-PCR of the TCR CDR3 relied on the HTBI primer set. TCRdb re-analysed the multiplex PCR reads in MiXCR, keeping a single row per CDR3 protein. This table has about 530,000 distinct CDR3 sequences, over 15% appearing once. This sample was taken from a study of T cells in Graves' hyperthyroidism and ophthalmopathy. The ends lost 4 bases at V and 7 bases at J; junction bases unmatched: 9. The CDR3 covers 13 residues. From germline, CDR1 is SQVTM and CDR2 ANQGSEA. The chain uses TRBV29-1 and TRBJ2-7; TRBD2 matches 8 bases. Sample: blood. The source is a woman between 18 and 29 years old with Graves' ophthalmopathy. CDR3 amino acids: CSVVGGALGEQYF. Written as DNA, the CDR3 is TGCAGCGTTGTCGGGGGGGCGCTGGGTGAGCAGTACTTC.